This TCR beta chain appears in the sequencing data of a study of metastatic and nonmetastatic thyroid tumors. As for the study in general: Repertoires were compared across blood and tumor or nodule tissue from malignant and benign thyroid patients.

Study processing details: The study built a papillary thyroid cancer distant-metastasis classifier from CDR3 differences across clinicopathological groups. TCRdb called clones again from the PCR reads with MiXCR. Here the V and J calls rest on TCRdb's processing, not on the authors' analysis. The table includes roughly 35,000 clones, approximately 40% detected once. No patient received treatment before thyroid surgery. General study results and limits: According to reports, the diversity of TCR beta was significantly higher in malignant thyroid tumors than in benign nodules, and this held in both blood and tumor samples.

This clone was seen only a few times. Its cognate antigen is unknown. In the same sample, other DNA sequences code for this CDR3. There are 14 residues in the CDR3. From germline, CDR1 is MNHEY and CDR2 SMNVEV (reference sequence). J lost 0 bases, V lost 4 bases, and 2 bases had no gene match. The sequence came from a female donor with papillary thyroid cancer or a benign thyroid nodule (not recorded which). Some clones in this sample may be carry-over from other donors' samples. Sequencing was done on a sample of tumor tissue. This chain connects TRBV27 to TRBJ2-7; 8 nucleotides align to TRBD1. The CDR3 protein is CASSSGQASYEQYF. The CDR3 DNA reads TGTGCCAGCAGTTCGGGACAGGCCTCCTACGAGCAGTACTTC.